The 21 T cell receptor beta chains given below trace back to one sample, sequenced in a study of T cell clonality in common variable immunodeficiency. Sequencing was performed with immunoSEQ multiplex PCR; in TCRdb, only in-frame clones are kept and a portion is missing. The specimen gives around 52,000 clones without singletons; the ten biggest hold approximately 5.5%. The specimen was peripheral blood mononuclear cells. The receptors originated from a person aged 18 to 70 in good health.

This clone was counted at least ten times. The read terminates 3 residues before the CDR3 end, so the remaining end is supplied by the germline J gene. The chain carries TRBV10-3 and TRBJ1-2, with TRBD1 matching 8 bases. The trim removed 7 bases at V and 1 base at J, leaving 2 bases unmatched. This CDR3 region has 13 residues. CDR1 is ENHRY and CDR2 is SYGVKD in the germline V gene. The CDR3 sequence: CAIIGQGNYGYTF. Partial CDR3 DNA: TGTGCCATCATCGGACAGGGTAACTATGGC.

Many counts were recorded for this clone. The read terminates 3 residues ahead of where the CDR3 ends, so the germline J gene completes it. This chain links TRBV28 with TRBJ1-6, with 9 bases matching TRBD1. The V segment lost 2 bases and the J segment 7 bases; nucleotides outside the gene matches: 3. This CDR3 has 15 amino acids. Germline V gene sequence: CDR1 MDHEN, CDR2 SYDVKM. This CDR3 reads CASSLAGTGNSPLHF. CDR3 DNA, as far as it was read: TGTGCCAGCAGTTTAGCCGGGACAGGGAATTCACCC.

Details on this clone: The missing CDR3 end, 3 residues past where the read stops, is filled in from the germline J gene. The chain combines TRBV25-1 with TRBJ2-7; a possible D gene is TRBD1 (6 bases). The V end was cut by 6 bases, the J end by 3 bases, with 12 bases between. CDR3 size: 13 residues. Looked up from germline, CDR1 is MGHDK and CDR2 is SYGVNS. Partial CDR3 DNA: TGTGCCAGCAGCGGAGGACAGAACTACGAG. Its protein is CASSGGQNYE. The full CDR3 is CASSGGQNYEQYF.

This clone was found many times. The missing CDR3 end, 3 residues past where the read stops, is filled in from the germline J gene. The genes are TRBV18 and TRBJ2-1; D remains ambiguous. CDR1 is KGHSH and CDR2 is LQKENI in the germline V gene. The V end lost 6 bases, the J end lost 9 bases, and 15 bases lay between the germline ends. CDR3 size: 13 residues. CDR3 region: CASSIDPKGEQFF. The CDR3 bases that were read are TGTGCCAGCTCTATAGACCCCAAGGGTGAG.

There are many counts of this clone. The sequenced fragment ends 3 residues before the CDR3 boundary, so the rest is inferred from the germline J gene. The V and J genes are TRBV12-3 or TRBV12-4 and TRBJ1-4; D gene ambiguous. The CDR3 has 15 amino acids. V was shortened by 4 bases and J by 8 bases, with 17 bases between the two germline ends. This CDR3 is CASSSPPEGEEKLFF. The covered CDR3 bases are TGTGCCAGCAGTTCCCCCCCCGAGGGTGAGGAAAAA.

There are many counts of this clone. Coverage ceases 3 residues before the CDR3 finishes, and the germline J gene fills in the end. The chain uses TRBV20-1 and TRBJ2-5; D perhaps matches TRBD1 (6 bases). V dropped 6 bases and J dropped 4 bases, with 15 bases sitting between them. Germline-derived CDR1 and CDR2 are DFQATT and SNEGSKA (reference sequence). The CDR3 spans 13 residues. The sequenced CDR3 bases are TGCAGTGCCCGAAAACAGGGAATAGAGACC. This encodes CSARKQGIET. The CDR3 in its entirety is CSARKQGIETQYF.

This clone came up many times. From the germline J gene comes the end of the CDR3, since the read stops 3 residues before it. The rearrangement links TRBV5-1 to TRBJ1-2; D unresolved. Trimming shortened V by 1 base and J by 0 bases, and 4 bases separated the two germline ends. This CDR3 has 13 residues. The germline gives CDR1 SGHRS, CDR2 YFSETQ. This chain's CDR3 is CASSLTANYGYTF. Incomplete CDR3 DNA: TGCGCCAGCAGCTTGACAGCTAACTATGGC.

This clone was counted many times. The read ends 3 residues before the CDR3 terminus; that terminus is restored from the germline J gene. V gene TRBV13 combines with J gene TRBJ2-7, with a weak D call TRBD1 (5 bases). Germline V gene sequence: CDR1 PRHDT, CDR2 FYEKMQ (reference sequence). This CDR3 spans 17 amino acids. The V gene lost 0 bases and the J gene lost 3 bases, with 18 bases spanning the gap. The sequenced part of the CDR3 DNA is TGTGCCAGCAGCTTAGGCCTAGGGGTGACAGTCAGCTACGAG. Protein: CASSLGLGVTVSYE. The complete CDR3 protein is CASSLGLGVTVSYEQYF.

The CDR3 reads CASSATGGNYGYTF. Incomplete CDR3 DNA: TGTGCCAGCAGCGCCACAGGGGGCAACTATGGC. The chain links TRBV7-9 to TRBJ1-2; 9 positions agree with TRBD1. The sequenced fragment ends 3 residues before the CDR3 boundary, so the rest is inferred from the germline J gene. Germline CDR1 and CDR2: SEHNR and FQNEAQ (reference sequence). CDR3 length equals 14 residues. With 5 bases clipped from V and 2 bases from J, the junction kept 3 bases outside the gene matches.

This clone was detected ten times or more. The CDR3 end falls 3 residues outside the read, so it is completed with the germline J gene. The chain combines TRBV7-9 with TRBJ1-1; D gene ambiguous. The CDR3 runs to 15 residues. Trimming pared 5 bases from V and 1 base from J, leaving 14 bases between. CDR1 and CDR2 (germline): SEHNR, FQNEAQ (reference sequence). The CDR3 region is CASSLIRRGNTEAFF. The sequenced CDR3 bases are TGTGCCAGCAGCCTCATACGGCGGGGGAACACTGAA.

This clone was picked up many times. The sequenced CDR3 bases are TGTGCCAGCTCACTGGGCAGGGTAGAGACC. Translating gives CASSLGRVET. The entire CDR3 protein is CASSLGRVETQYF. The chain employs TRBV18 and TRBJ2-5; the D gene is possibly TRBD1 (5 bases). The CDR3 end is not reached by the read, which stops 3 residues before it; the germline J gene fills it in. Germline values: CDR1 KGHSH, CDR2 LQKENI. The ends were cut back, 4 bases at V and 4 bases at J, with 10 bases in the middle. The CDR3 sequence is 13 residues long.

Of note for this clone: The read ends 3 residues early relative to the CDR3; the germline J gene fills the gap. The chain combines TRBV11-2 with TRBJ2-7, with 9 nucleotides matching TRBD2. Germline CDR1 is SGHAT and CDR2 is FQNNGV. The CDR3 totals 15 residues. Trimming at V came to 5 bases and at J to 3 bases, leaving 8 bases not matched to a gene. The sequenced part of the CDR3 DNA is TGTGCCAGCAGCGCGGCGGCGGGAGGGAACTACGAG. This codes for CASSAAAGGNYE. The full CDR3 protein reads CASSAAAGGNYEQYF.

This clone was counted at least ten times. Read data end 3 residues before the CDR3 end; the end is taken from the germline J gene. The genes are TRBV27 and TRBJ1-2; no clear D. CDR1 and CDR2 (germline): MNHEY, SMNVEV (reference sequence). Trimming shortened V by 6 bases and J by 4 bases, and 18 bases separated the two germline ends. This CDR3 has 15 residues. The sequenced part of the CDR3 DNA is TGTGCCAGCAGCCGTCCGCCCCCACAGCTCTATGGC. It yields the protein CASSRPPPQLYG. The full CDR3 protein reads CASSRPPPQLYGYTF.

This clone was detected ten times or more. Read data end 3 residues before the CDR3 end; the end is taken from the germline J gene. The chain joins TRBV19 to TRBJ1-5; TRBD1 agrees at 10 bases. CDR3 length equals 16 residues. The trim removed 6 bases at V and 5 bases at J, leaving 10 bases unmatched. Germline lookup yields CDR1 LNHDA and CDR2 SQIVND (reference sequence). CDR3 bases read: TGTGCCAGTAGCAAACGGTCCGGGACAGGGGATCAGCCC. This encodes CASSKRSGTGDQP. The entire CDR3 reads CASSKRSGTGDQPQHF.

This clone was seen repeatedly, ten times or more. Read sequence stops 3 residues before the CDR3 end, and the germline J gene provides the missing end. V and J are TRBV6-1 and TRBJ2-7, with 8 positions matching TRBD1. In germline, CDR1 is MNHNS, CDR2 SASEGT. V shed 4 bases, J shed 6 bases, and the junction held 5 bases outside the gene matches. The CDR3 is 13 residues long. The covered CDR3 bases are TGTGCCAGCAGTGGGACAGGGCCGAGCGAG. Protein product: CASSGTGPSE. The whole CDR3 is CASSGTGPSEQYF.

Ten or more counts support this clone. The read comes to an end 3 residues before the CDR3 does, leaving the germline J gene to fill in the end. J is TRBJ1-1 and V is TRBV30; possible D gene TRBD1, 5 bases. This CDR3 has 13 amino acids. Deletions cut 7 bases from V and 2 bases from J, with 14 bases between. Germline V gene lookup returns CDR1 GTSNPN and CDR2 SVGIG (reference sequence). The CDR3 loop reads CASKGIANTEAFF. The sequenced CDR3 bases are TGTGCCTCGAAGGGGATCGCAAACACTGAA.

This clone came up many times. The read is 3 residues too short to cover the CDR3 end, so that end is filled in from the germline J gene. The chain carries TRBV20-1 and TRBJ1-1; D unresolved. This CDR3 contains 13 residues. The germline gives CDR1 DFQATT, CDR2 SNEGSKA (reference sequence). CDR3 bases read: TGCAGCGCAACCCCACAACCGAACACTGAA. Amino acids: CSATPQPNTE. The entire CDR3 reads CSATPQPNTEAFF.

Note on this clone: The read stops 3 residues short of the end of the CDR3; the missing end is completed from the germline J gene. The genes are TRBV30 and TRBJ1-5; 7 nucleotides agree with TRBD1. Losses at the gene ends were 4 bases for V and 0 bases for J; bases not matched to a gene: 12. Germline-derived CDR1 and CDR2 are GTSNPN and SVGIG (reference sequence). The length of the CDR3 is 17 residues. CDR3 DNA, as far as it was read: TGTGCCTGGACTACAGGGGCCCGGCTGTGTAGCAATCAGCCC. It codes for CAWTTGARLCSNQP. The entire CDR3 sequence reads CAWTTGARLCSNQPQHF.

This clone turned up a few times. The read ends 3 residues early relative to the CDR3; the germline J gene fills the gap. The V call is TRBV18, the J call TRBJ2-5; 9 bases fit TRBD2. V was pared by 3 bases and J by 4 bases, with 15 bases of the junction left unmatched. This CDR3 has 18 amino acids. From germline, CDR1 is KGHSH and CDR2 LQKENI. This CDR3 reads CASSPSSISGSSRETQYF. The covered CDR3 bases are TGTGCCAGCTCACCCTCCTCTATTAGCGGGAGTTCGCGAGAGACC.

This clone occurred many times. The CDR3 is cut off 3 residues early in the read; its end comes from the germline J gene. The rearrangement joins TRBV5-6 to TRBJ2-1, with 9 bases that match TRBD2. This CDR3 spans 15 amino acids. Germline CDR1 SGHDT, CDR2 YYEEEE. J was trimmed by 9 bases and V by 7 bases; bases with no gene match: 14. CDR3 DNA (partial): TGTGCCAGCGGGTATTCTGGCGGGAGGGCCTCTGAG. As protein: CASGYSGGRASE. Given in full, the CDR3 is CASGYSGGRASEQFF. Full variable domain (missing parts from reference TRBV5-6 and TRBJ2-1): DAGVTQSPTHLIKTRGQQVTLRCSPKSGHDTVSWYQQALGQGPQFIFQYYEEEERQRGNFPDRFSGHQFPNYSSELNVNALLLGDSALYLCASGYSGGRASEQFFGPGTRLTVL.

In its sample, this clone was seen many times. The read terminates 3 residues before the CDR3 end, so the remaining end is supplied by the germline J gene. The gene calls are TRBV20-1 and TRBJ2-2; TRBD2 aligns across 16 bases. CDR3 length: 16 residues. CDR1 is DFQATT and CDR2 is SNEGSKA in the germline V gene (reference sequence). The V gene end was trimmed by 6 bases and the J gene end by 3 bases; junction bases not matched to a gene: 4. CDR3 DNA (partial): TGCAGTGCCCTGGGACTAGCGGGAGGGTACACCGGGGAG. Translated: CSALGLAGGYTGE. In full, the CDR3 is CSALGLAGGYTGELFF.